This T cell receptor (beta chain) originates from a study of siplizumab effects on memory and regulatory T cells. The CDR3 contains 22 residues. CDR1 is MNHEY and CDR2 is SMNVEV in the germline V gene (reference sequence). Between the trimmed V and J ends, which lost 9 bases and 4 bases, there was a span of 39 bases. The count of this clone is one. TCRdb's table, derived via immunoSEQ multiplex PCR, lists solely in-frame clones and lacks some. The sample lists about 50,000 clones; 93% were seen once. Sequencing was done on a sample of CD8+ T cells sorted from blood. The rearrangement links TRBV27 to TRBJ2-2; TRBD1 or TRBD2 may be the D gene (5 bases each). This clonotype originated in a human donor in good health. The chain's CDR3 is CASTIHTGYSNEGHIITGELFF. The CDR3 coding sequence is TGTGCCAGTACTATACATACAGGCTACTCGAACGAGGGGCATATAATCACCGGGGAGCTGTTTTTT.